This T cell receptor (beta chain) came from a study of blood T cell repertoires in COVID-19 (dated by TCRdb to 2019 to 2021). With regard to the full study: Collaborator samples came from the United States, Italy and Spain and covered acute and convalescent phases of COVID-19. Deeply sampled blood TCRbeta repertoires from subjects exposed to, actively infected with, or recovered from COVID-19 were included in the dataset. The repertoires were released in a freely available public database intended as a resource for research on the immune response to SARS-CoV-2. Samples were obtained from the ongoing ImmuneRACE study (first 160 participants) and from over 1,000 subjects provided by 6 global collaborators. Where available, HLA class I and class II types were obtained from metadata supplied by the sample provider rather than from assay-based typing. The material from the prospective study consisted of cDNA or gDNA derived from T cells, B-cell-depleted T cells, or PBMCs. The sample metadata nearly always contained a de-identified subject ID, COVID-19 status, age in years and sex.

TCRbeta CDR3 regions were amplified from genomic DNA using the immunoSEQ Assay, a bias-controlled multiplex PCR. In the source study's methods: The number of nucleated cells in each sample was estimated from the amplification of reference gene primers within the assay. To quantify the absolute abundance of each unique TCRbeta CDR3 rearrangement, sequence reads were collapsed and filtered. For each sample, productive Simpson clonality was calculated by taking the square root of Simpson's diversity index across productive rearrangements. The table was pulled from immuneACCESS by TCRdb, which kept in-frame rearrangements only. Such tables lose some clones; where checked, under half of the loss comes from unresolved V genes, and the rest has no known cause. V and J calls and clone size are given by that table; D and trimming were obtained from the DNA. For this sample there are approximately 170,000 clones; around 80% appear just once. Clones ranked in the top ten supply 3.6% of the sample.

Including cysteine and phenylalanine, the CDR3 has 16 amino acids. CDR3 DNA only is kept here, 48 bases in frame from base 1. Per the germline V gene, MDHEN is the CDR1 and SYDVKM is the CDR2. Trimming accounts for 10 bases at V and 0 bases at J, while the number of junction bases matched to no gene is 8. The study at large found these results: Clinical and demographic metadata were provided uncurated, with the amount varying by source and participant.

About this clone itself: No cognate antigen has been identified for it. Base qualities are not recorded, but no much larger clone differs from it by a single base.

Enrolling through a virtual design, the prospective study's participants ranged in age from roughly 18 to 89 years and lived across 24 United States geographic areas. Cohort assignment in the prospective study relied on participant-reported clinical history from a screening survey and a study questionnaire. Mobile phlebotomists in the prospective study collected whole blood, serum and a nasopharyngeal or oropharyngeal swab from every participant. Participants in the prospective study had the option to provide additional blood draws and questionnaires over a 2-month period. Before DNA extraction, blood samples from the prospective study were shipped at room temperature or frozen.

Sequencing input: PBMCs or T cells enriched from blood (not recorded which). The source is a woman between 45 and 60 years old in a cohort exposed to, infected with or recovered from COVID-19 (not recorded which). The V gene is TRBV28 and the J gene is TRBJ2-1; TRBD2 aligns with 11 central bases. The DNA sequence is TGTGCCACCAAGGGACTAGCGGCGATCTCCTACAATGAGCAGTTCTTC. This translates into CATKGLAAISYNEQFF.